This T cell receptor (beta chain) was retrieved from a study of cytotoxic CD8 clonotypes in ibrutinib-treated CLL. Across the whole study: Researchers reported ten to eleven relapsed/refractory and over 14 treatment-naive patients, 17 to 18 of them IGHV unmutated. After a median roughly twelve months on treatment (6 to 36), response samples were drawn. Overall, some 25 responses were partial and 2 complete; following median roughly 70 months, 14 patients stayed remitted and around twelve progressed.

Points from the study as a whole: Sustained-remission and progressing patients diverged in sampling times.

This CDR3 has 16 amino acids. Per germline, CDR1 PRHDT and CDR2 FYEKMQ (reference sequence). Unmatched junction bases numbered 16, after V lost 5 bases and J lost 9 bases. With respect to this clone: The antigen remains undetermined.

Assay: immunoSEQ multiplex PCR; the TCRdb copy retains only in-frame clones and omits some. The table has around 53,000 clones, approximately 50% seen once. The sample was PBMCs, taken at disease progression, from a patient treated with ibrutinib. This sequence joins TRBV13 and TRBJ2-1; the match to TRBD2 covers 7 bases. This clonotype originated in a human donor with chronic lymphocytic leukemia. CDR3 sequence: CASSLRPGGGRGEQFF. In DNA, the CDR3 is TGTGCCAGCAGCCTACGGCCGGGAGGAGGGCGGGGTGAGCAGTTCTTC.